The entry below gives a single T cell receptor (beta chain) sequence along with its context. These data are taken from a study of cytotoxic CD8 clonotypes in ibrutinib-treated CLL. Clones were sequenced by immunoSEQ multiplex PCR, and TCRdb holds only the in-frame ones, with some missing. The sample lists 150,000 to 200,000 clones, 55% to 85% occurring once. V lost 4 bases and J lost 3; bases outside the gene matches: 12. The V gene's germline CDR1 is SGHNT and CDR2 YYREEE (reference sequence). This CDR3 is built from 17 residues. This chain connects TRBV5-4 to TRBJ2-2; 7 bases line up with TRBD1. This receptor was obtained from a human donor with chronic lymphocytic leukemia. Specimen: PBMCs, collected after 24 months of ibrutinib treatment. The CDR3 region is CASSPTPQGRDTGELFF. Written as DNA, the CDR3 is TGTGCCAGCAGCCCTACTCCACAGGGGCGGGACACCGGGGAGCTGTTTTTT.